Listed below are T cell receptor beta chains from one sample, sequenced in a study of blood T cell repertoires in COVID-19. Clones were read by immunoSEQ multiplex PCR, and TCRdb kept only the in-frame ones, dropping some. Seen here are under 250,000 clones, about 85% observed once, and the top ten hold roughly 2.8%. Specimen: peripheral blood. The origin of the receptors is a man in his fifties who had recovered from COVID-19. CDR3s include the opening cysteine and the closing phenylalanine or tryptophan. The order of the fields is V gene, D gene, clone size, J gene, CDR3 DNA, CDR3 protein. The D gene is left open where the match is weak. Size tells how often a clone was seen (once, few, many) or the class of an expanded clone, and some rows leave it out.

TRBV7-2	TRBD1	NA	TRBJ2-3	TGTGCCAGCAGCCGGAAACAGGGGCCAGATACGCAGTATTTT	CASSRKQGPDTQYF
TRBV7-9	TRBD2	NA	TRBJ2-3	TGTGCCAGCAGCTTTCAAAGCGGGGGGGTCACAGATACGCAGTATTTT	CASSFQSGGVTDTQYF
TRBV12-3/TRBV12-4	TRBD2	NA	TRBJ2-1	TGTGCCAGCAGGGGGACTAGCTTGGAGCAGTTCTTC	CASRGTSLEQFF
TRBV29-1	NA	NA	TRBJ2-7	TGCAGCGTTGAAGATCATGGCACCTACGAGCAGTACTTC	CSVEDHGTYEQYF
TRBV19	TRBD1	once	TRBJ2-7	TGTGCCAGTAGCCGGGCAGGGGGCTGGTACGAGCAGTACTTC	CASSRAGGWYEQYF
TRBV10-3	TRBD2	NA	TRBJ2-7	TGTGCCATCAGTGTAGGACTAGCTGGTTTAAGCTCCTACGAGCAGTACTTC	CAISVGLAGLSSYEQYF
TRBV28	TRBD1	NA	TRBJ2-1	TGTGCCAGCAGTTCCCCCCAGGACAGGGCTGACGATGAGCAGTTCTTC	CASSSPQDRADDEQFF
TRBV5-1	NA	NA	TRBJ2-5	TGCGCCAGCAGCTTCGCCCAACAGGGTGCAGAGACCCAGTACTTC	CASSFAQQGAETQYF
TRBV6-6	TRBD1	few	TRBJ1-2	TGTGCCAGCAGGGGACAGGGGCGCCCCCCCAATGGCTACACCTTC	CASRGQGRPPNGYTF
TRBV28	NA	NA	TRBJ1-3	TGTGCCAGCAGTTTAATGGGGAGGGGCTCTGGAAACACCATATATTTT	CASSLMGRGSGNTIYF